What follows are 27 T cell receptor beta chains derived from one specimen sequenced in a study of blood T cell repertoires in COVID-19. Libraries were prepared by immunoSEQ multiplex PCR; TCRdb keeps only in-frame clonotypes and omits some of them. The table shows some 240,000 clones, with about 86% occurring only once. Sequenced: PBMCs or T cells enriched from blood (not recorded which). The receptors were gathered from a woman aged 40 to 50 with acute COVID-19.

This sequence joins TRBV24-1 and TRBJ2-3; 7 bases are shared with TRBD2. Germline V gene sequence: CDR1 KGHDR, CDR2 SFDVKD. Trimming took 1 base from V and 2 from J; bases not matched to a gene: 11. This CDR3 has 18 amino acids. The CDR3 bases are TGTGCCACCAGTGATTTCGGTTCCGGGGCGGGAGTCACAGATACGCAGTATTTT. The encoded protein is CATSDFGSGAGVTDTQYF.

This clone was picked up one time. V is TRBV5-1 and J is TRBJ1-5, with TRBD1 as a possible D gene (5 bases). Per germline, CDR1 SGHRS and CDR2 YFSETQ. The ends were cut back, 0 bases at V and 3 bases at J, with 10 bases in the middle. This CDR3 is built from 15 residues. CDR3 coding DNA: TGCGCCAGCAGCTTGGGGGGCAGACACAATCAGCCCCAGCATTTT. Encoded protein: CASSLGGRHNQPQHF.

J is TRBJ1-5 and V is TRBV28; D remains ambiguous. The length of the CDR3 is 15 residues. CDR1 and CDR2 from the germline V gene are MDHEN and SYDVKM. The germline V and J ends were trimmed by 5 bases and 4 bases, with 15 bases remaining between them. The CDR3 reads CASSPPSTRNQPQHF. The CDR3 DNA reads as TGTGCCAGCAGTCCGCCTTCGACACGGAATCAGCCCCAGCATTTT.

The chain is built from TRBV12-3 or TRBV12-4 and TRBJ2-1; D might be TRBD2 (5 bases). V lost 9 bases to trimming and J lost 2 bases, with 11 bases between them. This CDR3 is built from 13 residues. For the CDR3, the DNA is TGTGCCAGTCAGAGGGTACCCTACAATGAGCAGTTCTTC. This codes for CASQRVPYNEQFF.

The chain joins TRBV9 to TRBJ2-1; weak D call: TRBD1 (6 bases). Germline lookup yields CDR1 SGDLS and CDR2 YYNGEE. The CDR3 extends over 19 amino acids. The V and J ends lost 0 bases and 0 bases respectively, with 19 bases between them. As DNA, the CDR3 is TGTGCCAGCAGCGTAGGCGCTTCGACAGGCCTGAGCTCCTACAATGAGCAGTTCTTC. It yields the protein CASSVGASTGLSSYNEQFF.

V is TRBV7-8 and J is TRBJ1-3; D is perhaps TRBD1 (6 bases). The CDR3 contains 17 residues. V dropped 1 base and J dropped 0 bases, with 13 bases sitting between them. Germline V gene sequence: CDR1 SGHVS, CDR2 FQNEAQ. This CDR3 reads CASSLGVRGLSGNTIYF. For the CDR3, the DNA is TGTGCCAGCAGCTTAGGGGTGCGGGGGCTCTCTGGAAACACCATATATTTT. Supplemented by reference TRBV7-8 and TRBJ1-3, the full variable domain reads GAGVSQSPRYKVAKRGQDVALRCDPISGHVSLFWYQQALGQGPEFLTYFQNEAQLDKSGLPSDRFFAERPEGSVSTLKIQRTQQEDSAVYLCASSLGVRGLSGNTIYFGEGSWLTVV.

V usage is TRBV25-1 and J usage is TRBJ2-7, with TRBD2 as a possible D gene (6 bases). The length of the CDR3 is 15 residues. V was shortened by 2 bases and J by 6 bases, with 17 bases between the two germline ends. Germline CDR1 reads MGHDK; CDR2 reads SYGVNS. CDR3 protein: CASSERFGREGEQYF. CDR3 coding DNA: TGTGCCAGCAGTGAAAGGTTCGGGAGAGAAGGCGAGCAGTACTTC.

The chain recombines TRBV28 with TRBJ2-7, with a weak D call TRBD2 (6 bases). Germline CDR1 is MDHEN and CDR2 is SYDVKM. Trimming took 3 bases from V and 2 from J, leaving 14 bases between them. This CDR3 comprises 15 residues. The DNA for the CDR3 is TGTGCCAGCAGTTTGACGAGCGGGCGAACCTACGAGCAGTACTTC. Its translation: CASSLTSGRTYEQYF.

This rearrangement joins TRBV9 to TRBJ2-5, with 8 bases lining up with TRBD2. V lost 2 bases, J lost 5 bases, and 5 bases stayed unmatched. The CDR3 has 14 amino acids. The germline CDR1 and CDR2 sequences are SGDLS and YYNGEE. DNA for the CDR3: TGTGCCAGCAGCGTTGGCGGGAGGCGGGAGACCCAGTACTTC. Translating gives CASSVGGRRETQYF.

The chain is built from TRBV29-1 and TRBJ2-5; 10 nucleotides align to TRBD1. V dropped 5 bases and J dropped 3; count of bases not matched to a gene: 6. The CDR3 loop spans 14 amino acids. Germline-derived CDR1 and CDR2 are SQVTM and ANQGSEA. In DNA, the CDR3 is TGCAGCGTTAGACCGGGACAGGGGAAAGAGACCCAGTACTTC. Translated: CSVRPGQGKETQYF.

The CDR3 sequence is CASSDSFADTQYF. CDR3 nucleotides: TGTGCCAGCAGTGATAGTTTCGCAGATACGCAGTATTTT. This chain links TRBV6-1 with TRBJ2-3; the D is unclear. CDR3 length: 13 residues. CDR1 is MNHNS, CDR2 SASEGT, per germline. With 3 bases removed from V and 4 bases from J, the gap between germline ends came to 8 bases.

The rearrangement joins TRBV7-8 to TRBJ2-1; the D is unclear. Germline assignment: CDR1 SGHVS and CDR2 FQNEAQ. V gave up 5 bases and J gave up 2 bases, with 10 bases separating them. The CDR3 has 14 amino acids. The CDR3 DNA reads TGTGCCAGCAGCCCGTCCCCTCCCTACAATGAGCAGTTCTTC. Protein: CASSPSPPYNEQFF.

The chain combines TRBV6-1 with TRBJ2-7; D not certain. The CDR3 loop spans 19 amino acids. Trimming cost V 2 bases and J 0 bases, with 23 bases left between them. Germline CDR1 is MNHNS and CDR2 is SASEGT. The CDR3 spells CASSESILVMTAASYEQYF. The CDR3 DNA is TGTGCCAGCAGTGAATCAATTTTGGTTATGACGGCGGCCTCCTACGAGCAGTACTTC.

This clone came up once. V and J are TRBV18 and TRBJ1-4; perhaps TRBD1 as D (5 bases). Germline values: CDR1 KGHSH, CDR2 LQKENI. This CDR3 has 16 residues. The ends were cut back, 3 bases at V and 0 bases at J, with 11 bases in the middle. CDR3 nucleotide sequence: TGTGCCAGCTCACCTTCTTCAGGGACAACTAATGAAAAACTGTTTTTT. It specifies CASSPSSGTTNEKLFF.

J is TRBJ2-7 and V is TRBV21-1; the D segment call TRBD1 is taken from the table without a DNA check. TRBV21-1 is flagged as a pseudogene. CDR3 length: 14 residues. CDR3 residues: CASSFLGTGNEQYF. The CDR3 DNA sequence: TGTGCCAGCAGCTTCCTAGGGACAGGGAACGAGCAGTACTTC.

J is TRBJ1-2 and V is TRBV5-1, with TRBD1 matching 8 bases. Germline assignment: CDR1 SGHRS and CDR2 YFSETQ. This CDR3 is built from 15 residues. The trim removed 3 bases at V and 13 bases at J, leaving 17 bases unmatched. CDR3 DNA sequence: TGCGCCAGCAGCTCTTCCCCGACAGGGGCTACCGAGTCCACCTTC. Amino acids: CASSSSPTGATESTF.

The chain carries TRBV5-1 and TRBJ2-7; 12 bases fit TRBD2. V lost 4 bases to trimming and J lost 4 bases; unmatched junction nucleotides: 15. The CDR3 covers 18 residues. Germline CDR1 SGHRS, CDR2 YFSETQ. CDR3 DNA sequence: TGCGCCAGCAGCACGCCTATGGGGCTAGCGGGAGGGCTGTACGAGCAGTACTTC. Translated, it gives CASSTPMGLAGGLYEQYF. Full variable domain (rest looked up from reference TRBV5-1 and TRBJ2-7): KAGVTQTPRYLIKTRGQQVTLSCSPISGHRSVSWYQQTPGQGLQFLFEYFSETQRNKGNFPGRFSGRQFSNSRSEMNVSTLELGDSALYLCASSTPMGLAGGLYEQYFGPGTRLTVT.

The chain uses TRBV5-1 and TRBJ2-1, with D unresolved. Germline V gene sequence: CDR1 SGHRS, CDR2 YFSETQ. There are 16 residues in the CDR3. Trimming took 7 bases from V and 6 from J, leaving 23 bases between them. The CDR3 nucleotides are TGCGCCAGCTCCGTAAGTGCGCCTGAACGCTCCAATGAGCAGTTCTTC. Amino acid sequence: CASSVSAPERSNEQFF. The full variable domain, with the rest looked up from reference TRBV5-1 and TRBJ2-1, is KAGVTQTPRYLIKTRGQQVTLSCSPISGHRSVSWYQQTPGQGLQFLFEYFSETQRNKGNFPGRFSGRQFSNSRSEMNVSTLELGDSALYLCASSVSAPERSNEQFFGPGTRLTVL.

J is TRBJ2-1 and V is TRBV5-1; 11 bases are a match to TRBD2. CDR1 SGHRS and CDR2 YFSETQ come from the germline V gene. Trimming took 3 bases from V and 3 from J; bases not matched to a gene: 2. This CDR3 has 15 amino acids. The CDR3 spells CASSSTSGNYNEQFF. The CDR3 DNA is TGCGCCAGCAGCTCGACTAGCGGGAACTACAATGAGCAGTTCTTC.

This clone has only a few counts. This chain joins TRBV7-3 and TRBJ2-2; D uncertain. The CDR3 totals 15 residues. Between the trimmed V and J ends, which lost 5 bases and 0 bases, there was a span of 10 bases. Germline-derived CDR1 and CDR2 are SGHTA and FQGTGA. The CDR3 is CASSPTAANTGELFF. The CDR3 DNA is TGTGCCAGCAGCCCGACCGCGGCGAACACCGGGGAGCTGTTTTTT. Looking up the rest from reference TRBV7-3 and TRBJ2-2 gives the full variable domain: GAGVSQTPSNKVTEKGKYVELRCDPISGHTALYWYRQSLGQGPEFLIYFQGTGAADDSGLPNDRFFAVRPEGSVSTLKIQRTERGDSAVYLCASSPTAANTGELFFGEGSRLTVL.

This chain uses TRBV11-2 with TRBJ2-2; 7 bases fit TRBD1. The ends lost 0 bases at V and 1 base at J; junction bases unmatched: 5. CDR3 length: 17 residues. Germline loops: CDR1 SGHAT, CDR2 FQNNGV. CDR3 protein: CASSLEYAGGNTGELFF. The CDR3 DNA reads as TGTGCCAGCAGCTTAGAGTATGCAGGGGGGAACACCGGGGAGCTGTTTTTT.

The chain carries TRBV19 and TRBJ2-2; no reliable D call. V was shortened by 3 bases and J by 4 bases, with 9 bases between the two germline ends. The germline V gene encodes CDR1 LNHDA and CDR2 SQIVND (reference sequence). The CDR3 covers 14 residues. In DNA form, the CDR3 reads TGTGCCAGTAGTATCAAAGCGATCACCGGGGAGCTGTTTTTT. Translating gives CASSIKAITGELFF.

The CDR3 region has the DNA TGTGCCAGCAGTGAATACGTACAGGGGGTTTCTGGGGCCAACGTCCTGACTTTC. Translation: CASSEYVQGVSGANVLTF. J is TRBJ2-6 and V is TRBV25-1; TRBD1 matches at 8 bases. Per the germline V gene, CDR1 is MGHDK and CDR2 is SYGVNS. CDR3 length equals 18 residues. The trim removed 0 bases at V and 1 base at J, leaving 5 bases unmatched.

The chain uses TRBV19 and TRBJ2-2; TRBD2 aligns across 8 bases. The CDR3 covers 14 residues. V lost 9 bases and J lost 1; bases outside the gene matches: 4. Germline V gene data show CDR1 as LNHDA and CDR2 as SQIVND (reference sequence). The CDR3 protein is CASGRARNTGELFF. DNA of the CDR3: TGTGCCAGCGGGAGGGCCAGGAACACCGGGGAGCTGTTTTTT. The full variable domain, in which reference TRBV19 and TRBJ2-2 provide the parts outside the CDR3, is DGGITQSPKYLFRKEGQNVTLSCEQNLNHDAMYWYRQDPGQGLRLIYYSQIVNDFQKGDIAEGYSVSREKKESFPLTVTSAQKNPTAFYLCASGRARNTGELFFGEGSRLTVL.

The chain has TRBV13 and TRBJ2-1; TRBD1 matches at 8 bases. CDR3 size: 13 residues. The V segment lost 3 bases and the J segment 10 bases; nucleotides outside the gene matches: 5. Germline CDR1 PRHDT, CDR2 FYEKMQ (reference sequence). The CDR3 sequence: CASSFRTGYEQFF. In DNA form, the CDR3 reads TGTGCCAGCAGCTTCCGGACAGGGTACGAGCAGTTCTTC.

The chain is built from TRBV5-1 and TRBJ2-1; 9 nucleotides match TRBD2. This CDR3 is built from 17 residues. Per germline, CDR1 SGHRS and CDR2 YFSETQ. V was pared by 2 bases and J by 0 bases, with 6 bases of the junction left unmatched. The CDR3 region is CASSLRLAENSYNEQFF. The CDR3 DNA reads as TGCGCCAGCAGCTTAAGACTAGCGGAAAACTCCTACAATGAGCAGTTCTTC.

This clone turned up a few times. J is TRBJ2-7 and V is TRBV5-1; weak D call: TRBD1 (6 bases). The ends were cut back, 5 bases at V and 2 bases at J, with 14 bases in the middle. Germline CDR1 is SGHRS and CDR2 is YFSETQ. The CDR3 consists of 14 residues. The CDR3, as DNA: TGCGCCAGCAGAAGGGGGACCCAAGCCTACGAGCAGTACTTC. This gives the protein CASRRGTQAYEQYF. Filled out from reference TRBV5-1 and TRBJ2-7, the complete variable domain reads KAGVTQTPRYLIKTRGQQVTLSCSPISGHRSVSWYQQTPGQGLQFLFEYFSETQRNKGNFPGRFSGRQFSNSRSEMNVSTLELGDSALYLCASRRGTQAYEQYFGPGTRLTVT.